A single sample is the source of the 10 T cell receptor beta chains below, sequenced in a study of cytomegalovirus exposure and HLA in healthy donors. Primers: 60 Vbeta forward and 13 Jbeta reverse. Generated by immunoSEQ multiplex PCR, the TCRdb table keeps only in-frame clones and is missing some. The table has 100,000 to 150,000 clones, roughly a tenth seen once. The source material was PBMCs. The receptors derive from a woman aged 18 to 35 in good health and CMV-seropositive.

V usage is TRBV6-6 and J usage is TRBJ1-5, with 8 nucleotides matching TRBD1. Germline V gene data show CDR1 as MNHNY and CDR2 as SVGAGI (reference sequence). The CDR3 is 15 amino acids. V gave up 4 bases and J gave up 4 bases; unmatched junction bases: 6. The CDR3: CASSSTGERNQPQHF. The CDR3 DNA sequence: TGTGCCAGCAGTTCGACAGGGGAGAGAAATCAGCCCCAGCATTTT.

The rearrangement uses TRBV5-8 and TRBJ2-7, with D possibly TRBD2 on 5 matching bases. V lost 1 base, J lost 7 bases, and 18 bases lay in between. Germline-derived CDR1 and CDR2 are SGHTS and YDEGEE. The CDR3 consists of 15 residues. This CDR3 is CASSLRPRGGDEQYF. CDR3 DNA: TGTGCCAGCAGCTTGCGGCCACGGGGTGGAGATGAGCAGTACTTC.

The chain recombines TRBV19 with TRBJ1-5; D gene uncertain. This CDR3 has 14 residues. Per germline, CDR1 LNHDA and CDR2 SQIVND (reference sequence). Between the trimmed V and J ends, which lost 7 bases and 6 bases, there was a span of 16 bases. The DNA of the CDR3 is TGTGCCAGTAACCGGAGAGGGTGGGGTCAGCCCCAGCATTTT. Its translation: CASNRRGWGQPQHF.

The chain combines TRBV9 with TRBJ2-5, with TRBD1 as a possible D gene (8 bases). In germline, CDR1 is SGDLS, CDR2 YYNGEE. The CDR3 has 15 residues. V gave up 3 bases and J gave up 5 bases, with 17 bases separating them. CDR3 residues: CASSAQGGGMETQYF. CDR3 in DNA: TGTGCCAGCAGCGCACAGGGGGGGGGCATGGAGACCCAGTACTTC. The complete variable domain, with remaining parts taken from reference TRBV9 and TRBJ2-5, reads DSGVTQTPKHLITATGQRVTLRCSPRSGDLSVYWYQQSLDQGLQFLIQYYNGEERAKGNILERFSAQQFPDLHSELNLSSLELGDSALYFCASSAQGGGMETQYFGPGTRLLVL.

This chain joins TRBV18 and TRBJ2-1; TRBD2 matches 7 bases. V shed 2 bases, J shed 10 bases, and the junction held 8 bases outside the gene matches. CDR3 length equals 14 residues. CDR1 KGHSH and CDR2 LQKENI come from the germline V gene. The CDR3 loop is CASSPTGTTREQFF. DNA of the CDR3: TGTGCCAGCTCACCAACCGGGACTACGCGGGAGCAGTTCTTC.

This clone was seen a few times. The gene calls are TRBV4-2 and TRBJ2-1; 12 bases fit TRBD2. V shed 0 bases and J 8 bases; nucleotides not matched to a gene: 2. The germline V gene encodes CDR1 LGHNA and CDR2 YNFKEQ. The CDR3 extends over 15 amino acids. The CDR3, as DNA: TGTGCCAGCAGCCAAGAGACTAGCGGGAGTTATGAGCAGTTCTTC. Translated, it gives CASSQETSGSYEQFF.

This clone occurred a few times. The CDR3: CASSEAPTGSQNEQYF. The CDR3 nucleotides read TGTGCCAGCAGCGAAGCCCCGACAGGTTCCCAGAACGAGCAGTACTTC. The V call is TRBV9, the J call TRBJ2-7; D is perhaps TRBD1 (6 bases). The V gene lost 3 bases and the J gene lost 5 bases, with 21 bases spanning the gap. Germline values: CDR1 SGDLS, CDR2 YYNGEE. CDR3 length: 16 amino acids.

This clone was seen a handful of times. V is TRBV9 and J is TRBJ2-1; TRBD2 agrees at 10 bases. The CDR3 consists of 16 residues. V was pared by 4 bases and J by 5 bases, with 9 bases of the junction left unmatched. Looked up from germline, CDR1 is SGDLS and CDR2 is YYNGEE. The CDR3 DNA reads as TGTGCCAGCAGCCCGTCCGGACTAGCGGCTCACAATGAGCAGTTCTTC. Protein product: CASSPSGLAAHNEQFF. The whole variable domain, remainder taken from reference TRBV9 and TRBJ2-1, is DSGVTQTPKHLITATGQRVTLRCSPRSGDLSVYWYQQSLDQGLQFLIQYYNGEERAKGNILERFSAQQFPDLHSELNLSSLELGDSALYFCASSPSGLAAHNEQFFGPGTRLTVL.

The chain joins TRBV9 to TRBJ2-2, with D perhaps TRBD1 (6 bases). The V gene's germline CDR1 is SGDLS and CDR2 YYNGEE. The CDR3 has 13 amino acids. The germline V and J ends were trimmed by 0 bases and 7 bases, with 7 bases remaining between them. As DNA, the CDR3 is TGTGCCAGCAGCGTAGAAGGGGGCGGGGAGCTGTTTTTT. Amino acids: CASSVEGGGELFF.

The rearrangement joins TRBV29-1 to TRBJ2-7, with 7 positions matching TRBD2. The CDR3 is 13 amino acids. The V segment lost 2 bases and the J segment 6 bases; nucleotides outside the gene matches: 7. Germline CDR1 SQVTM, CDR2 ANQGSEA. The CDR3 spells CSVERGGGGEQYF. In DNA, the CDR3 is TGCAGCGTTGAACGGGGCGGGGGTGGCGAGCAGTACTTC.